Each of the 12 T cell receptor beta chains below was sequenced from the same sample in a study of response to subunit inactivated influenza vaccine. TCRdb re-analysed the RT-PCR reads in MiXCR, keeping a single row per CDR3 protein. The data contain 500,000 to 600,000 distinct CDR3 sequences, approximately 17% of them seen just once; the ten biggest clones take up roughly 3%. The source material was CD4+ T cells sorted from PBMCs, sampled approximately 25 months after vaccination. The receptors were sampled from a man aged 50-75 years who received an inactivated influenza vaccine.

The sample holds many counts of this clonotype. The chain uses TRBV20-1 and TRBJ2-1; the D is unclear. The CDR3 extends over 13 amino acids. Trimming removed 4 bases from V and 6 bases from J, with 13 bases in between. Germline V gene lookup returns CDR1 DFQATT and CDR2 SNEGSKA (reference sequence). CDR3 residues: CSAKGPTANEQFF. The CDR3 DNA reads TGCAGTGCTAAAGGCCCCACCGCCAATGAGCAGTTCTTC.

This clonotype has ten or more counts. This chain joins TRBV13 and TRBJ1-6, with 8 bases identical to TRBD1. The CDR3 extends over 16 amino acids. Germline V gene sequence: CDR1 PRHDT, CDR2 FYEKMQ (reference sequence). The J segment lost 8 bases and the V segment lost 2 bases, leaving 8 bases of the junction unmatched. DNA of the CDR3: TGTGCCAGCAGCTTACGGCAGGGGGCGATTTATTCACCCCTCCACTTT. Translation: CASSLRQGAIYSPLHF.

This clonotype was found a few times. V gene TRBV5-1 combines with J gene TRBJ2-1; 8 bases line up with TRBD2. The length of the CDR3 is 12 residues. Germline V lookup: CDR1 SGHRS, CDR2 YFSETQ. V trimming: 7 bases; J trimming: 15 bases; junction bases outside the gene matches: 12. DNA for the CDR3: TGCGCCAGCGGACCCGCCGGGGGGGTTAGGTTCTTC. Encoded protein: CASGPAGGVRFF.

There are a few counts of this clonotype. The chain couples TRBV7-2 to TRBJ2-2; D not certain. V lost 3 bases to trimming and J lost 4 bases, with 6 bases between them. CDR1 and CDR2 from the germline V gene are SGHTA and FQGNSA. The CDR3 extends over 13 amino acids. The CDR3 sequence: CASSFGPTGELFF. CDR3 nucleotide sequence: TGTGCCAGCAGCTTTGGGCCCACCGGGGAGCTGTTTTTT.

In its sample, this clonotype was seen a few times. The rearrangement uses TRBV4-3 and TRBJ2-3, with 15 bases matching TRBD2. From germline, CDR1 is LGHNA and CDR2 YSLEER. There are 20 residues in the CDR3. J lost 0 bases, V lost 1 base, and 8 bases had no gene match. In DNA, the CDR3 is TGCGCCAGCAGCCAAGGGGGACTAGCGGGGGGCCTAATGAGCACAGATACGCAGTATTTT. This gives the protein CASSQGGLAGGLMSTDTQYF.

The rearrangement joins TRBV2 to TRBJ2-1; 9 nucleotides match TRBD2. Germline assignment: CDR1 SNHLY and CDR2 FYNNEI. V trimming: 7 bases; J trimming: 0 bases; junction bases outside the gene matches: 1. This CDR3 has 14 amino acids. CDR3 residues: CASNSGSSYNEQFF. The CDR3 bases are TGTGCCAGCAATAGCGGGAGCTCCTACAATGAGCAGTTCTTC.

This clonotype appeared many times. J is TRBJ2-7 and V is TRBV7-2; 12 positions match TRBD2. Losses at the gene ends were 5 bases for V and 0 bases for J; bases not matched to a gene: 2. This CDR3 contains 15 residues. Germline V gene sequence: CDR1 SGHTA, CDR2 FQGNSA. The CDR3 DNA is TGTGCCAGCAGCAGACTAGCGGGGGCCTCCTACGAGCAGTACTTC. Its translation is CASSRLAGASYEQYF.

This clonotype was detected only a few times. The chain recombines TRBV20-1 with TRBJ1-4; perhaps TRBD1 as D (5 bases). Trimming left V 1 base short and J 4 bases short, with 16 bases between. Germline loops: CDR1 DFQATT, CDR2 SNEGSKA (reference sequence). This CDR3 has 16 residues. CDR3 loop: CSARGGFEGVNEKLFF. CDR3 bases: TGCAGTGCTAGAGGGGGTTTTGAAGGGGTTAATGAAAAACTGTTTTTT.

V is TRBV29-1 and J is TRBJ1-1, with TRBD1 identical over 7 bases. J lost 5 bases, V lost 6 bases, and 9 bases had no gene match. There are 13 residues in the CDR3. Germline loops: CDR1 SQVTM, CDR2 ANQGSEA. CDR3 DNA: TGCAGCGTGGCGAGACAGGGTAGAACTGAAGCTTTCTTT. Translating it yields CSVARQGRTEAFF.

The chain employs TRBV12-3 or TRBV12-4 and TRBJ2-7, with D perhaps matching TRBD1 (5 bases). Trimming pared 7 bases from V and 4 bases from J, leaving 11 bases between. This CDR3 has 12 amino acids. DNA of the CDR3: TGTGCCAGCACGGATGACAGTTACGAGCAGTACTTC. It yields the protein CASTDDSYEQYF.

The J gene is TRBJ2-1, the V gene TRBV20-1; 7 bases fit TRBD2. The germline V gene encodes CDR1 DFQATT and CDR2 SNEGSKA (reference sequence). The ends lost 4 bases at V and 13 bases at J; junction bases unmatched: 4. CDR3 length: 10 amino acids. CDR3 DNA sequence: TGCAGTGCTACTAGCGGCCGACAGTTCTTC. It specifies CSATSGRQFF.

The chain has TRBV7-9 and TRBJ2-3, with D possibly matching TRBD2 (6 bases). The CDR3 has 12 amino acids. V lost 1 base to trimming and J lost 8 bases, with 7 bases between them. CDR1 SEHNR and CDR2 FQNEAQ come from the germline V gene (reference sequence). The DNA for the CDR3 is TGTGCCAGCAGCTTAGACGGGAGTACGCAGTATTTT. Amino acids: CASSLDGSTQYF. Together with reference TRBV7-9 and TRBJ2-3, the CDR3 gives the full variable domain: DTGVSQNPRHKITKRGQNVTFRCDPISEHNRLYWYRQTLGQGPEFLTYFQNEAQLEKSRLLSDRFSAERPKGSFSTLEIQRTEQGDSAMYLCASSLDGSTQYFGPGTRLTVL.